The T cell receptor beta chain described here comes from a study of chemoradiotherapy in HPV16-positive cancers. Study details: Candidate HPV-specific T-cell clones and common TCR motifs came from functional assays in a couple of HPV16-positive patients.

The method was immunoSEQ multiplex PCR; TCRdb's version includes in-frame clones alone and lacks a portion of them. Among 11,000 or so clones listed, 75% were seen once. Worth noting for this clone: Antigen unknown.

Study observations and caveats: Only two HPV16-positive patients supplied the functional HPV-specificity definition. Non-HPV-specific T cells did not expand in tumors during treatment, whereas candidate HPV-specific clones and E7-related motifs did. In HPV16-positive patients, HPV-responsive T-cell expansion tracked better recurrence-free survival.

This TCR came from a human donor with HPV-associated anogenital cancer. This specimen was taken from a patient who underwent chemoradiotherapy.

CDR3 nucleotide sequence: TGTGCCAGCAGCGTAGCCTCAGATACGCAGTATTTT. It codes for CASSVASDTQYF. The chain joins TRBV9 to TRBJ2-3; D not certain. Trimming removed 0 bases from V and 4 bases from J, with 3 bases in between. CDR3 length: 12 residues. Germline V lookup: CDR1 SGDLS, CDR2 YYNGEE. Complete variable domain (other parts from reference TRBV9 and TRBJ2-3): DSGVTQTPKHLITATGQRVTLRCSPRSGDLSVYWYQQSLDQGLQFLIQYYNGEERAKGNILERFSAQQFPDLHSELNLSSLELGDSALYFCASSVASDTQYFGPGTRLTVL.